This T cell receptor (beta chain) was observed in a study of CD8+CD57+ T cells in acquired aplastic anemia. CDR1 is DFQATT and CDR2 is SNEGSKA in the germline V gene (reference sequence). This CDR3 comprises 16 residues. V lost 1 base, J lost 2 bases, and 12 bases lay in between. Regarding the study as a whole: The study found no significant CD8+ Simpson's diversity difference between patients and controls. Fewer than 35 CD8+ CDR3 sequences occurred in both the patients and the controls.

Profiling that covered TCR beta VDJ and CDR3 relied on genomic DNA as its template. In TCRdb, the reads were re-called with MiXCR into one record per CDR3 protein. The sample gives under 200,000 distinct CDR3 sequences, around half of which show up once; approximately 3% is in the top ten. Previously, flow cytometry had revealed CD8+CD57+ cell expansion in the patients chosen for sequencing. The cohort consisted entirely of patients having severe acquired aplastic anemia. At blood sampling, none of the patients had yet received therapy. This clonotype was detected only once. The antigen is unknown. This sequence was found in a human donor with aplastic anemia. Sequenced input: sorted CD4+, CD8+, or CD8+CD57+ T cells (not recorded which) from PBMCs. The chain links TRBV20-1 to TRBJ1-6; D remains ambiguous. DNA of the CDR3: TGCAGTGCTAGAGGGACCGCCGAAACCTATAATTCACCCCTCCACTTT. This encodes CSARGTAETYNSPLHF.